This T cell receptor beta chain was documented in a study of T cells in Graves' hyperthyroidism and ophthalmopathy. Study-wide points: Blood also showed most of the thyroid clonotypes that were expanded above 0.001. From stable hyperthyroidism, ophthalmopathy was separated by a 13 V-J model. The model anticipated ophthalmopathy a median about six months pre-onset.

The CDR3 is made up of 16 amino acids. From germline, CDR1 is SEHNR and CDR2 FQNEAQ (reference sequence). V was cut by 9 bases and J by 2 bases, with 22 bases left in between. Diagnoses used clinical symptoms, serum thyroxine and TRAb, thyroid ultrasound and orbital computed tomography. This clonotype came up once. Its specificity is not known. What was amplified from RNA transcripts were TCR beta CDR3 regions. HTBI primers were the set used in a first-round RT-PCR of the TCR CDR3. TCRdb recomputed calls from the multiplex PCR reads with MiXCR, one row per CDR3 protein. Here the sample spans 450,000 to 700,000 distinct CDR3 sequences, approximately 44% being singletons.

The sequence was obtained from an adult woman with Graves' disease, either hyperthyroidism or ophthalmopathy (not recorded which). The source material was peripheral blood or thyroid tissue (not recorded which). The V and J genes are TRBV7-9 and TRBJ1-2; D gene ambiguous. CDR3: CASSQRLGWRNYGYTF. In DNA, the CDR3 is TGTGCCAGTTCACAACGACTTGGTTGGAGGAACTATGGCTACACCTTC. Variable domain in full (rest from reference TRBV7-9 and TRBJ1-2): DTGVSQNPRHKITKRGQNVTFRCDPISEHNRLYWYRQTLGQGPEFLTYFQNEAQLEKSRLLSDRFSAERPKGSFSTLEIQRTEQGDSAMYLCASSQRLGWRNYGYTFGSGTRLTVV.